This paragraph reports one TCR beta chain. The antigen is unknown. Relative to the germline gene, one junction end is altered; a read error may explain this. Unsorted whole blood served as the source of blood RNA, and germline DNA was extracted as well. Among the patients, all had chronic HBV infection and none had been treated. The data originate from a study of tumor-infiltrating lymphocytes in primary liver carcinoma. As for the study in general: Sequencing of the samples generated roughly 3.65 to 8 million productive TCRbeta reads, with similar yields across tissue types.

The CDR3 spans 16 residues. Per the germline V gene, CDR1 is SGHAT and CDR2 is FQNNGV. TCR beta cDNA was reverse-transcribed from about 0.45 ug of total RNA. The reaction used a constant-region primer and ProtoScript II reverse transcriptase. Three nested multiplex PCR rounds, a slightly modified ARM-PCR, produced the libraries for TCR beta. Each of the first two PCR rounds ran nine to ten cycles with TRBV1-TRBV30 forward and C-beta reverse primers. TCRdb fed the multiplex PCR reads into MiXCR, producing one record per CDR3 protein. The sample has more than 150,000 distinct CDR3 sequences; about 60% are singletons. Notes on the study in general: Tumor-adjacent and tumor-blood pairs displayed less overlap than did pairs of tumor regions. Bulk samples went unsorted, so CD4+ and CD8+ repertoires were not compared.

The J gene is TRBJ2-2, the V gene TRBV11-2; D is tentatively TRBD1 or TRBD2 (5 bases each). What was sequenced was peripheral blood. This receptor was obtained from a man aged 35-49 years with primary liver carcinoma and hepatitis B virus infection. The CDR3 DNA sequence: TGTGCCAGCAGCTTAGCGGCAGAGGGGAACACAGGGGAGCTGTTTTTT. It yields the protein CASSLAAEGNTGELFF.